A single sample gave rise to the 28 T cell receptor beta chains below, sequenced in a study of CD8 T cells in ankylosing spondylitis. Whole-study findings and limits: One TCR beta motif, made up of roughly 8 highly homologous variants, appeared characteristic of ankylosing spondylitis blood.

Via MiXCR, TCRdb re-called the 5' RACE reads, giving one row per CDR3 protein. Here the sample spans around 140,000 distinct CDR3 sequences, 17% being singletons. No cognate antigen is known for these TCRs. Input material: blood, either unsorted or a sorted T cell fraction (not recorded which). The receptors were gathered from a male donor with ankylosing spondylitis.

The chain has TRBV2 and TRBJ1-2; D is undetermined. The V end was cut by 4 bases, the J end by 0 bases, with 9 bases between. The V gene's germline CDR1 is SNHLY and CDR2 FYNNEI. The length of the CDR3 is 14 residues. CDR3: CASSVWPANYGYTF. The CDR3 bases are TGTGCCAGCAGTGTTTGGCCAGCTAACTATGGCTACACCTTC.

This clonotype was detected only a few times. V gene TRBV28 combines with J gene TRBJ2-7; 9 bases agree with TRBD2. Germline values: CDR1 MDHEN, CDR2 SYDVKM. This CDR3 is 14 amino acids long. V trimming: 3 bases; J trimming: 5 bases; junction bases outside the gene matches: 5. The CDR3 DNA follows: TGTGCCAGCAGTTTTTCCGGACTAGCGAACGAGCAGTACTTC. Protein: CASSFSGLANEQYF. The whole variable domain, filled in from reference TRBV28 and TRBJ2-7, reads DVKVTQSSRYLVKRTGEKVFLECVQDMDHENMFWYRQDPGLGLRLIYFSYDVKMKEKGDIPEGYSVSREKKERFSLILESASTNQTSMYLCASSFSGLANEQYFGPGTRLTVT.

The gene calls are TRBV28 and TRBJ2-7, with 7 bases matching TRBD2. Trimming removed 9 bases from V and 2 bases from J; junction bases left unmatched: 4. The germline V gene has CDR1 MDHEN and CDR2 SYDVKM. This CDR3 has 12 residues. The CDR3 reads CARLARTYEQYF. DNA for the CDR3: TGTGCCAGACTAGCGCGAACCTACGAGCAGTACTTC.

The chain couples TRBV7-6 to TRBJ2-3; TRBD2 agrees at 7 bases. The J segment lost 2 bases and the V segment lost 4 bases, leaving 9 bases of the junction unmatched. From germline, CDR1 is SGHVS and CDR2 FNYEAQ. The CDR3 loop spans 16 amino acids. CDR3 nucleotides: TGTGCCAGCAGCTATGGGGGGGGATTATCCACAGATACGCAGTATTTT. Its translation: CASSYGGGLSTDTQYF. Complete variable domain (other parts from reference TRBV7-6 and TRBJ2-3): GAGVSQSPRYKVTKRGQDVALRCDPISGHVSLYWYRQALGQGPEFLTYFNYEAQQDKSGLPNDRFSAERPEGSISTLTIQRTEQRDSAMYRCASSYGGGLSTDTQYFGPGTRLTVL.

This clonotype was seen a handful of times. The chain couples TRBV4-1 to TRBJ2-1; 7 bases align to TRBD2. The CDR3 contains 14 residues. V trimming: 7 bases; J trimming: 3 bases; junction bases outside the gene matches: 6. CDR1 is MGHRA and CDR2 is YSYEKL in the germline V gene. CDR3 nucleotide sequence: TGCGCCAGCATGAGGGAGGGCGGCTACAATGAGCAGTTCTTC. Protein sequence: CASMREGGYNEQFF.

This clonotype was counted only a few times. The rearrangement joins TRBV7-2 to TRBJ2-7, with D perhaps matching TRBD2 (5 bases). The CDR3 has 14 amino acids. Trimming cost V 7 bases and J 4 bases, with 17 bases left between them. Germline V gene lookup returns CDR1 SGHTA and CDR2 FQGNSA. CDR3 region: CASTFGVSGYEQYF. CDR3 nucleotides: TGTGCCAGCACATTCGGCGTCAGCGGATACGAGCAGTACTTC. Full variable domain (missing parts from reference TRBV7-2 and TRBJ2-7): GAGVSQSPSNKVTEKGKDVELRCDPISGHTALYWYRQSLGQGLEFLIYFQGNSAPDKSGLPSDRFSAERTGGSVSTLTIQRTQQEDSAVYLCASTFGVSGYEQYFGPGTRLTVT.

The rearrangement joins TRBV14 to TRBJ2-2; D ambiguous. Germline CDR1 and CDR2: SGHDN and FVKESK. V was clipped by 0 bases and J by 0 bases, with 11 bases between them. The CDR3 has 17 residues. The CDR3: CASSQDLRPTNTGELFF. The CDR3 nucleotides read TGTGCCAGCAGCCAAGATCTGCGCCCTACGAACACCGGGGAGCTGTTTTTT.

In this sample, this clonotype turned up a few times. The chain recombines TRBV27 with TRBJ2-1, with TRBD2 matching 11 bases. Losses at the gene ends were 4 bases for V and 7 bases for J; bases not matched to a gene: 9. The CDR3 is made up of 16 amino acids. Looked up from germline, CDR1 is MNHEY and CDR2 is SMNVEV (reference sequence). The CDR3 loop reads CASSSPTSGRRNEQFF. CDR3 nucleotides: TGTGCCAGCAGTTCACCCACTAGCGGGAGACGAAATGAGCAGTTCTTC.

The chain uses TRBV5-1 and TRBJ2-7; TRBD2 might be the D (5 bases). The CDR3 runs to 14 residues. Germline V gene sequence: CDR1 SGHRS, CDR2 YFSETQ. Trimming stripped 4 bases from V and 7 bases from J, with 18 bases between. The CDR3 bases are TGCGCCAGCAGCCAGACCCGTCTAGCCGGAGAGCAGTACTTC. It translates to CASSQTRLAGEQYF.

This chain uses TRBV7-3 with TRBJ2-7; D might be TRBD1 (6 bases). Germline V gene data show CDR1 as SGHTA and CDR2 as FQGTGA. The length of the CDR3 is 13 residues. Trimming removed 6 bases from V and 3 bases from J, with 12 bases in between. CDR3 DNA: TGTGCCAGCAGTTCGGACAGAAGCTACGAGCAGTACTTC. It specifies CASSSDRSYEQYF. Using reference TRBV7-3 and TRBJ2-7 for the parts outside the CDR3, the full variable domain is GAGVSQTPSNKVTEKGKYVELRCDPISGHTALYWYRQSLGQGPEFLIYFQGTGAADDSGLPNDRFFAVRPEGSVSTLKIQRTERGDSAVYLCASSSDRSYEQYFGPGTRLTVT.

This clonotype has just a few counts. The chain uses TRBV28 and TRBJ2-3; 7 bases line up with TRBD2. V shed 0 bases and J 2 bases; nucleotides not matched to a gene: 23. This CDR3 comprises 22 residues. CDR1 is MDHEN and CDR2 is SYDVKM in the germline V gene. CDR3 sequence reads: CASSLWGRVAEYRGGSTDTQYF. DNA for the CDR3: TGTGCCAGCAGTTTATGGGGGCGAGTAGCGGAGTACCGCGGGGGATCCACAGATACGCAGTATTTT.

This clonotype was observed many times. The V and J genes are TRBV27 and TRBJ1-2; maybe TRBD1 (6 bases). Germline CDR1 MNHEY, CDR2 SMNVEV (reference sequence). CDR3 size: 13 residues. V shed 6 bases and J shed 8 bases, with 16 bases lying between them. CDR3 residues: CASSDGTLDGYTF. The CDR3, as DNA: TGTGCCAGCAGCGACGGGACATTGGACGGCTACACCTTC.

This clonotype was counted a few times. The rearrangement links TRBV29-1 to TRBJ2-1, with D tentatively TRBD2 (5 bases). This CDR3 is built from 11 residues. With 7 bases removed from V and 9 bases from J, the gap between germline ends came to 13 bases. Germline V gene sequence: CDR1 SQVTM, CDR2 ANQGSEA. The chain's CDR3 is CSAEALSEQFF. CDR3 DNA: TGCAGCGCGGAGGCCCTCAGTGAGCAGTTCTTC.

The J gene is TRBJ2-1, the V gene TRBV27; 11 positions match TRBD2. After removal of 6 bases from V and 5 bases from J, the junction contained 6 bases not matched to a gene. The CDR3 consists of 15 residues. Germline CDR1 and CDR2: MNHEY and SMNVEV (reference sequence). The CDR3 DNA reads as TGTGCCAGCAGCAACCTAGCGGGAGGTAACAATGAGCAGTTCTTC. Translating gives CASSNLAGGNNEQFF.

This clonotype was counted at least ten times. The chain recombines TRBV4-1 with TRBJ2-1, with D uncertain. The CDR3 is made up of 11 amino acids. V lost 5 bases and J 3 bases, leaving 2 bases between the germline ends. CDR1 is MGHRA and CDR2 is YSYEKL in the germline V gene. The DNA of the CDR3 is TGCGCCAGCAGCGACTACAATGAGCAGTTCTTC. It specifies CASSDYNEQFF.

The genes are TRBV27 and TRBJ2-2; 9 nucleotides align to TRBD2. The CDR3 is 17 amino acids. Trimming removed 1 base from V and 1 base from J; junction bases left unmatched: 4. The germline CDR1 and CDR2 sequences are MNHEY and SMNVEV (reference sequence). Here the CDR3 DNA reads TGTGCCAGCAGTTTATTCCCTAGCGGGGTGAACACCGGGGAGCTGTTTTTT. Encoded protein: CASSLFPSGVNTGELFF.

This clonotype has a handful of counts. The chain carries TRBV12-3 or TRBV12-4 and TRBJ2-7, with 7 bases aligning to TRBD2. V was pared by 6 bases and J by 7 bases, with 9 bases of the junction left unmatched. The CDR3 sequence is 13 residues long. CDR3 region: CASRPTGGWEQYF. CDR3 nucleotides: TGTGCCAGCAGGCCCACGGGAGGATGGGAGCAGTACTTC.

The CDR3 DNA reads TGCAGTGCTAGAAAGGGACTAGCCCAGGGGCAGTTCTTC. Translation: CSARKGLAQGQFF. V and J are TRBV20-1 and TRBJ2-1; TRBD2 matches 9 bases. CDR1 is DFQATT, CDR2 SNEGSKA, per germline (reference sequence). The CDR3 sequence is 13 residues long. Unmatched junction bases numbered 8, after V lost 2 bases and J lost 12 bases.

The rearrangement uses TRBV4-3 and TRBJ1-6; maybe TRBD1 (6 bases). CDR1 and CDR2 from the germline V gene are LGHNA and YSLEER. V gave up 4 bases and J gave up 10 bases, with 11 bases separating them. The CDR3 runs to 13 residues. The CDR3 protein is CASSPGTLSPLHF. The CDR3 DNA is TGCGCCAGCAGCCCGGGGACACTATCACCCCTCCACTTT.

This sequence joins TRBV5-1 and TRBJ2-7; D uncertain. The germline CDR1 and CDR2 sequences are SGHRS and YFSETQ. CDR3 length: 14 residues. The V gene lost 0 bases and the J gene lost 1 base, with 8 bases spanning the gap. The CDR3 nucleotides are TGCGCCAGCAGCTTGGTTGGCAGATCCTACGAGCAGTACTTC. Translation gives CASSLVGRSYEQYF.

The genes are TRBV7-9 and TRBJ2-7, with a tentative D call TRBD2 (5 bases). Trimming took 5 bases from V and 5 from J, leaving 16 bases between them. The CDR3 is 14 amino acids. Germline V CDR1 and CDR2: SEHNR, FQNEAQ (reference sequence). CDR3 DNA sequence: TGTGCCAGCAGCCCTATCGGGATCTATGACGAGCAGTACTTC. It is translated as CASSPIGIYDEQYF.

Here the CDR3 reads CASSPTGQGYEQYF. As DNA, the CDR3 is TGTGCCAGCAGTCCTACCGGACAGGGCTACGAGCAGTACTTC. V usage is TRBV27 and J usage is TRBJ2-7; 8 nucleotides agree with TRBD1. With V trimmed by 5 bases and J by 3 bases, 6 bases remained unmatched. Germline CDR1 reads MNHEY; CDR2 reads SMNVEV (reference sequence). CDR3 length equals 14 residues.

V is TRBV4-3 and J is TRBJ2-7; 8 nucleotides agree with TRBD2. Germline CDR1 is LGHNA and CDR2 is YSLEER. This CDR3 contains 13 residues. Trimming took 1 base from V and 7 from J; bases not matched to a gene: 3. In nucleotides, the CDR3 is TGCGCCAGCAGCCAAGTGGGACTAGGAGAGCAGTACTTC. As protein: CASSQVGLGEQYF.

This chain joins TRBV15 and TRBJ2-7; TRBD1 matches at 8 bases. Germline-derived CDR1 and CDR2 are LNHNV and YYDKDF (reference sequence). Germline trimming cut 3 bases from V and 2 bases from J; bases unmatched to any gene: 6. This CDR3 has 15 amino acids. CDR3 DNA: TGTGCCACCAGCAGGACGGACAGGGCGCCCTACGAGCAGTACTTC. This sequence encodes CATSRTDRAPYEQYF.

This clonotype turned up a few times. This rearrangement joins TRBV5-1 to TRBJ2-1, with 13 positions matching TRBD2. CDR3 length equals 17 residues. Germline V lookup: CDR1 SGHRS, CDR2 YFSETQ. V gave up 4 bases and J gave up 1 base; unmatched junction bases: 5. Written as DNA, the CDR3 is TGCGCCAGCAGCAGGACTAGCGGGAGAGGTTCCTACAATGAGCAGTTCTTC. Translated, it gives CASSRTSGRGSYNEQFF.

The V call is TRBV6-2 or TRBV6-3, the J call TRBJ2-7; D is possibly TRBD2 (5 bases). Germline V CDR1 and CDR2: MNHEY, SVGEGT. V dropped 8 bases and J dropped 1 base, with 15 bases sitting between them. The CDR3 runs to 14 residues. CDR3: CASRAGGGSYEQYF. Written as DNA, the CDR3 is TGTGCCAGCCGGGCCGGCGGAGGATCCTACGAGCAGTACTTC.

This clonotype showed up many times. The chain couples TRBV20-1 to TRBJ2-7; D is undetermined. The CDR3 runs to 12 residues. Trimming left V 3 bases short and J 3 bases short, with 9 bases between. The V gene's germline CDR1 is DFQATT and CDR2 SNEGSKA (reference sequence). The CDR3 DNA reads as TGCAGTGCTAGTCGGCTGGGCTACGAGCAGTACTTC. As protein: CSASRLGYEQYF.

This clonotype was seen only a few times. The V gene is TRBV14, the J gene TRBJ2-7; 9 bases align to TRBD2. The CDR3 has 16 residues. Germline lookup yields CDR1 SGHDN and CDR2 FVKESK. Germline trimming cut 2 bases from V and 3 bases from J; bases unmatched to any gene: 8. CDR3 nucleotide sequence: TGTGCCAGCAGCCAACCGGCACTAGCGGGCAACTACGAGCAGTACTTC. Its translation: CASSQPALAGNYEQYF.